This T cell receptor (beta chain) was sequenced in a study of blood T cell repertoires in COVID-19. Sequenced by immunoSEQ multiplex PCR; TCRdb stores in-frame clones only, minus some. The data show 250,000 to 300,000 clones, nearly 90% seen once. The sequence came from a woman in her 40s who had recovered from COVID-19. Sequencing input: peripheral blood.

The CDR3 region has the DNA TGTGCCAGCAGCGTAGCGGGACTCACAGATACGCAGTATTTT. This encodes CASSVAGLTDTQYF. This sequence joins TRBV9 and TRBJ2-3; TRBD2 might be the D (6 bases). Germline-derived CDR1 and CDR2 are SGDLS and YYNGEE. The V gene lost 0 bases and the J gene lost 2 bases, with 7 bases spanning the gap. This CDR3 has 14 residues.